This T cell receptor beta chain was found in a study of shared clonotypes between healthy human individuals. About this clone: Its antigen is not known.

Only CD45RO-negative cells positively selected for CCR7 counted as naive CD8 cells, so terminally differentiated effector memory CD45RA+ cells were excluded. Every donor was a Caucasian adult from Nashville, Tennessee. Overall study results and limits: Donor scarcity curtailed the genetic and exposure-history diversity represented herein.

The data were produced by immunoSEQ multiplex PCR, yet TCRdb's version contains in-frame clones alone and is incomplete. The data hold about 1,800,000 clones, with approximately 95% observed a single time. CDR3 length equals 15 residues. Trimming cost V 3 bases and J 4 bases; bases outside gene matches: 7. The V gene's germline CDR1 is SGHAT and CDR2 FQNNGV. The sample was naive CD8+ T cells sorted from blood. This sequence joins TRBV11-2 and TRBJ2-3; TRBD2 aligns across 7 bases. The clonotype originates from a man aged 18 to 29 in good health. CDR3 loop: CASSLTSPMADTQYF. In nucleotides, the CDR3 is TGTGCCAGCAGCTTGACTAGCCCCATGGCAGATACGCAGTATTTT.